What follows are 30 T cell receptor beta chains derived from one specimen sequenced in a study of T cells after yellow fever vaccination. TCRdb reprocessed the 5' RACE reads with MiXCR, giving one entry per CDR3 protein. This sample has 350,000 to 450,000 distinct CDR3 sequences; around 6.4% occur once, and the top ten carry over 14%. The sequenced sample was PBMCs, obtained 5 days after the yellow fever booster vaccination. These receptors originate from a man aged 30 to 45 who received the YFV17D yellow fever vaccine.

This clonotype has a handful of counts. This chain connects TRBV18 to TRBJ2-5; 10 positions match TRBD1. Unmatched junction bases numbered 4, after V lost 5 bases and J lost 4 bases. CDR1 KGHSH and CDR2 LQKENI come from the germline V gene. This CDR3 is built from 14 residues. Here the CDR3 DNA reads TGTGCCAGCTCAAAGGACAGGGGGAGAGAGACCCAGTACTTC. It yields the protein CASSKDRGRETQYF.

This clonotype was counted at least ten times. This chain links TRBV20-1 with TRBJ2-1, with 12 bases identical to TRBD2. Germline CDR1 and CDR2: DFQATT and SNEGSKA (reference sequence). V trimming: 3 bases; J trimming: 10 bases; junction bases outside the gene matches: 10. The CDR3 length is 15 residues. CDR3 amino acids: CSASPLAGGTKEQFF. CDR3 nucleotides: TGCAGTGCTAGTCCCCTAGCGGGAGGGACAAAAGAGCAGTTCTTC.

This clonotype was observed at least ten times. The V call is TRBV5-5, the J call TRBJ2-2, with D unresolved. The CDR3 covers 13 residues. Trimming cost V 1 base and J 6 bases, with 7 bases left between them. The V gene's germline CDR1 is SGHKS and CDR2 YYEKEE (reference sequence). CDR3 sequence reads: CASSLWEAGELFF. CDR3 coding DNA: TGTGCCAGCAGCTTGTGGGAAGCCGGGGAGCTGTTTTTT.

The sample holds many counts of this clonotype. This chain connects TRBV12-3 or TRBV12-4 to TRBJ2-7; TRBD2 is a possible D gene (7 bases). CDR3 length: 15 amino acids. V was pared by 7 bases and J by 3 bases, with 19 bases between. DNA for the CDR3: TGTGCCAGCACCCATCGGGGGGCTAGGCGCTACGAGCAGTACTTC. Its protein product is CASTHRGARRYEQYF.

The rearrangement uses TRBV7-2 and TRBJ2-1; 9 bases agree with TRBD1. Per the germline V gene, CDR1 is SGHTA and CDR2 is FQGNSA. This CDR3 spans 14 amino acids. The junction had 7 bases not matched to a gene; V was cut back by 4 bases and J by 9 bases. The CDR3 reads CASSSDRGSGEQFF. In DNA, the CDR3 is TGTGCCAGCAGCTCGGACAGGGGTTCCGGTGAGCAGTTCTTC.

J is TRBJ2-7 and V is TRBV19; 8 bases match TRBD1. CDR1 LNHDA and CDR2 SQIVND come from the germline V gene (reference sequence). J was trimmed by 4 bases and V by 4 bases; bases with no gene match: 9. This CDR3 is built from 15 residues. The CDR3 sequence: CASSTPGTGGYEQYF. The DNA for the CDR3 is TGTGCCAGTAGTACCCCCGGGACAGGAGGTTACGAGCAGTACTTC.

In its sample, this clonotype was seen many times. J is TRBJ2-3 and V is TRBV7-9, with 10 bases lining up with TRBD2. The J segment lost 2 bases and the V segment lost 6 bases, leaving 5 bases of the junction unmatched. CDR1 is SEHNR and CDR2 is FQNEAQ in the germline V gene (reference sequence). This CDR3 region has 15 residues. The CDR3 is CASRWTSGNTDTQYF. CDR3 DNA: TGTGCCAGCAGATGGACTAGCGGCAACACAGATACGCAGTATTTT.

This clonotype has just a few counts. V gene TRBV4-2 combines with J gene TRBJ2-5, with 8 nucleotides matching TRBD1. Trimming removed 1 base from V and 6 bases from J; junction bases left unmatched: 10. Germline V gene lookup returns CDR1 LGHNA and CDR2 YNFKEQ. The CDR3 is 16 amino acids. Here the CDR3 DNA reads TGTGCCAGCAGCCAAGGGGACAGGAAGGGTGGTCAGACCCAGTACTTC. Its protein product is CASSQGDRKGGQTQYF.

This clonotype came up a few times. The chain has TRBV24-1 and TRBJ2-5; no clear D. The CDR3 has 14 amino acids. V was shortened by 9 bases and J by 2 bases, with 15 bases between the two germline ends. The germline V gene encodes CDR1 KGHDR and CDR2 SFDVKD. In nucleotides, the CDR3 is TGTGCCACCCAATCCGGGTACTTACAAGAGACCCAGTACTTC. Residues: CATQSGYLQETQYF.

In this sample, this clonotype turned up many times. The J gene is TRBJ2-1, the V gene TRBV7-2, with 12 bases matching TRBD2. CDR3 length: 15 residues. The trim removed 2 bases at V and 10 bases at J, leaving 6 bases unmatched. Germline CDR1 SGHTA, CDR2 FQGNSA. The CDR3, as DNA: TGTGCCAGCAGCTTACAAATTCTAGCGGGAGGGGAGCAGTTCTTC. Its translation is CASSLQILAGGEQFF.

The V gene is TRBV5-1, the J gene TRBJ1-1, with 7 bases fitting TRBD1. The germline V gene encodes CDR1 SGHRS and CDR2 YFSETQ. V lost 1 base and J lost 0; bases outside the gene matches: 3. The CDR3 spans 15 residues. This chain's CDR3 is CASSLLGGMNTEAFF. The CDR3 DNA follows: TGCGCCAGCAGCTTGTTAGGGGGCATGAACACTGAAGCTTTCTTT.

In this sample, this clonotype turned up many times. This chain's CDR3 is CASSLLAYSATGELFF. The CDR3, as DNA: TGTGCCAGCAGCTTACTCGCGTACTCGGCCACCGGGGAGCTGTTTTTT. V gene TRBV7-2 combines with J gene TRBJ2-2; D is unclear. V lost 2 bases and J lost 4, with 14 bases in between. Germline assignment: CDR1 SGHTA and CDR2 FQGNSA. CDR3 length equals 16 residues.

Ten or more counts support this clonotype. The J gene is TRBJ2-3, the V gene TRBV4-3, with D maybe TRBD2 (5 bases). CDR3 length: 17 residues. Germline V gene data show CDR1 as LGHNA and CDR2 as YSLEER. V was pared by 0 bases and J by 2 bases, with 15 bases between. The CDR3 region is CASSQELMGGPTDTQYF. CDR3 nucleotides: TGCGCCAGCAGCCAAGAGTTAATGGGCGGGCCCACAGATACGCAGTATTTT.

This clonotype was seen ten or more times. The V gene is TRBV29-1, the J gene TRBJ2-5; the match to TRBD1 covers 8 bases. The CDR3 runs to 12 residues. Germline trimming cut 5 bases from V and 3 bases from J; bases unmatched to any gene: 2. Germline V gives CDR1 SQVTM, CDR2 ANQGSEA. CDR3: CSVLGQEETQYF. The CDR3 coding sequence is TGCAGCGTTCTGGGACAGGAAGAGACCCAGTACTTC.

CDR3 nucleotide sequence: TGTGCCAGCAGTTTGCACAGGAGCCTTACTAGCGGGAGAGCGGGTGAGCAGTTCTTC. Translated, it gives CASSLHRSLTSGRAGEQFF. The rearrangement joins TRBV28 to TRBJ2-1; 11 bases map to TRBD2. The length of the CDR3 is 19 residues. With 3 bases clipped from V and 9 bases from J, the junction kept 19 bases outside the gene matches. Looked up from germline, CDR1 is MDHEN and CDR2 is SYDVKM. Full variable domain (rest looked up from reference TRBV28 and TRBJ2-1): DVKVTQSSRYLVKRTGEKVFLECVQDMDHENMFWYRQDPGLGLRLIYFSYDVKMKEKGDIPEGYSVSREKKERFSLILESASTNQTSMYLCASSLHRSLTSGRAGEQFFGPGTRLTVL.

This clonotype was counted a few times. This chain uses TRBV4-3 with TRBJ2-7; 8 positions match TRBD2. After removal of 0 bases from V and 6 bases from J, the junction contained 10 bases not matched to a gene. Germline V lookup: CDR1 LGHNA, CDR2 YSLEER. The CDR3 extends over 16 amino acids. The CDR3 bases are TGCGCCAGCAGCCAAGAAGGTTCCGGGAGGGCCGCCGAGCAGTACTTC. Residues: CASSQEGSGRAAEQYF.

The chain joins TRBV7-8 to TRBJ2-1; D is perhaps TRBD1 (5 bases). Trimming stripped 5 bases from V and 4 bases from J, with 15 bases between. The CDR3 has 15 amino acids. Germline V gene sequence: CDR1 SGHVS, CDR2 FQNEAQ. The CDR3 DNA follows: TGTGCCAGCAGCACAGAAGGGGCTAGGTACAATGAGCAGTTCTTC. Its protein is CASSTEGARYNEQFF.

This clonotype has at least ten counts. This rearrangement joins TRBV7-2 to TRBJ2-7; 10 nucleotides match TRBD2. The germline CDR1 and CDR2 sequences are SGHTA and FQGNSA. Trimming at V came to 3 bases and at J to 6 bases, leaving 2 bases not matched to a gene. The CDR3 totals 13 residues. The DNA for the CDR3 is TGTGCCAGCAGCTTTAGCGGGAGGAGCGAGCAGTACTTC. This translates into CASSFSGRSEQYF.

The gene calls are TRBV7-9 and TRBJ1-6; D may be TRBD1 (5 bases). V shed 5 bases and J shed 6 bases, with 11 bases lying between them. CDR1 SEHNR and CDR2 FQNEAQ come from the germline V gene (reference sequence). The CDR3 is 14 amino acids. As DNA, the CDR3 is TGTGCCAGCAGCCTCCGGGACTCTAATTCACCCCTCCACTTT. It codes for CASSLRDSNSPLHF.

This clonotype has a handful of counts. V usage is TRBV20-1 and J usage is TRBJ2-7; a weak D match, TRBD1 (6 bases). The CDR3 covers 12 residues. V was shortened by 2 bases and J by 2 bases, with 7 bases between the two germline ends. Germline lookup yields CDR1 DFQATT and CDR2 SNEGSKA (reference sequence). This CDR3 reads CSARRDTYEQYF. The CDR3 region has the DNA TGCAGTGCTAGACGGGACACCTACGAGCAGTACTTC.

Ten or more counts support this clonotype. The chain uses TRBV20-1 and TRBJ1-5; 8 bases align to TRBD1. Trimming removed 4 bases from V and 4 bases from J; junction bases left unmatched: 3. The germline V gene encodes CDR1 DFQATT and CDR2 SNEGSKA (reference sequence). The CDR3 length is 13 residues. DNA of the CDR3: TGCAGTGCTAAGGACAGGGAGAATCAGCCCCAGCATTTT. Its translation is CSAKDRENQPQHF.

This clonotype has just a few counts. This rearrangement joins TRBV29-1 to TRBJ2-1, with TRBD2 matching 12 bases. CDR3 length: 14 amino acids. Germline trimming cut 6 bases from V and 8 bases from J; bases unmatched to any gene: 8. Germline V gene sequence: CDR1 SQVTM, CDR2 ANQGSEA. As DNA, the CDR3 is TGCAGCGTGGGATTGACTAGCGGGAGTGATGAGCAGTTCTTC. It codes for CSVGLTSGSDEQFF.

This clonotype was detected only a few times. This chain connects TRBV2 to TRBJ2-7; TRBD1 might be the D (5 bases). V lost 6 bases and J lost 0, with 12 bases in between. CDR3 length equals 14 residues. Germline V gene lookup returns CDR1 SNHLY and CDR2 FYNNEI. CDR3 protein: CASRKGQSSYEQYF. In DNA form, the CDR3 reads TGTGCCAGCAGGAAGGGGCAGAGCTCCTACGAGCAGTACTTC.

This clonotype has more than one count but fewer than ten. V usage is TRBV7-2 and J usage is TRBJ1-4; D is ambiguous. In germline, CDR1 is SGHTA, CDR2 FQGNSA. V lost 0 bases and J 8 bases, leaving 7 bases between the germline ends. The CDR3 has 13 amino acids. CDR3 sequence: CASSLASGEKLFF. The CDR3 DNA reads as TGTGCCAGCAGCTTAGCCTCAGGAGAAAAACTGTTTTTT.

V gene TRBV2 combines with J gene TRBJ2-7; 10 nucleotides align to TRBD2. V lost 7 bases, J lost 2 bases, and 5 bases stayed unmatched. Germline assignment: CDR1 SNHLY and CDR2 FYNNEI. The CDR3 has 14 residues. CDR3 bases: TGTGCCAGCACACTAGCGGGGATAGCCTACGAGCAGTACTTC. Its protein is CASTLAGIAYEQYF.

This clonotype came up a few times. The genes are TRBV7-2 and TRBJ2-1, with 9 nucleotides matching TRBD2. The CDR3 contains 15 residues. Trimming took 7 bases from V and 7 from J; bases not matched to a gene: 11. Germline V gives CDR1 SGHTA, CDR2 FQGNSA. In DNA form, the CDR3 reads TGTGCCAGCATACTGGGGACTAGCCTCCAAAATGAGCAGTTCTTC. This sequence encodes CASILGTSLQNEQFF.

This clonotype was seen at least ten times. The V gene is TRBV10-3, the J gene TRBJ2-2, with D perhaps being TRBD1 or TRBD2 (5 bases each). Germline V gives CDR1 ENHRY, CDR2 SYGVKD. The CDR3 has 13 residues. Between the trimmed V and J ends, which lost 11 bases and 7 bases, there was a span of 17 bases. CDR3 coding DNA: TGTGCCCACACTGGGACCCAGGGCGGGGAGCTGTTTTTT. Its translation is CAHTGTQGGELFF.

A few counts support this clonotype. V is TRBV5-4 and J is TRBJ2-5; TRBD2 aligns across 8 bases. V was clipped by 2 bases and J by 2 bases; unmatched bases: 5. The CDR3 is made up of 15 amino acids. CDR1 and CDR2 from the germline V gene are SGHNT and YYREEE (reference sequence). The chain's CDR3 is CASSFRAGGQETQYF. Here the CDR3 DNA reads TGTGCCAGCAGCTTCCGCGCGGGAGGTCAAGAGACCCAGTACTTC. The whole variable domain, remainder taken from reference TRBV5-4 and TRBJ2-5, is ETGVTQSPTHLIKTRGQQVTLRCSSQSGHNTVSWYQQALGQGPQFIFQYYREEENGRGNFPPRFSGLQFPNYSSELNVNALELDDSALYLCASSFRAGGQETQYFGPGTRLLVL.

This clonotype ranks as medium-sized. This chain's CDR3 is CASSFRGSYNEQFF. CDR3 DNA: TGTGCCAGCAGCTTTCGGGGCTCCTACAATGAGCAGTTCTTC. The J gene is TRBJ2-1, the V gene TRBV7-2, with a weak D call TRBD2 (5 bases). The V end lost 3 bases, the J end lost 0 bases, and 6 bases lay between the germline ends. Per the germline V gene, CDR1 is SGHTA and CDR2 is FQGNSA. This CDR3 has 14 amino acids.

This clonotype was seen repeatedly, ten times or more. The CDR3 region is CASSYLGAADEQYF. The CDR3 DNA sequence: TGTGCCAGCAGTTATTTGGGGGCGGCGGACGAGCAGTACTTC. This rearrangement joins TRBV6-5 to TRBJ2-7, with a weak D call TRBD1 (6 bases). V lost 3 bases, J lost 5 bases, and 14 bases lay in between. The CDR3 contains 14 residues. CDR1 and CDR2 (germline): MNHEY, SVGAGI.